A selection of T cell receptor beta chains follows, all from one sample in a study of blood T cell repertoires in COVID-19. Repertoires were generated with immunoSEQ multiplex PCR, while TCRdb's copy carries only in-frame clones and drops some. This table has about 240,000 clones, 75% to 90% appearing once. Sequenced material: peripheral blood. The receptor source for this set is a man in his fifties or sixties who had recovered from COVID-19. Both conserved end residues are part of each CDR3. D genes are given only for firm matches. Not every row has a clone size; where given, it reads once, few, many or a size class.

>-|TRBJ2-1|-|TRBV15
CATSTGKQGKQFF
TGTGCCACCAGCACAGGGAAACAGGGAAAGCAGTTCTTC
>-|TRBJ2-2|-|TRBV19
CASSGESRELFF
TGTGCCAGTAGCGGGGAGTCCCGGGAGCTGTTTTTT
>TRBD2|TRBJ2-3|-|TRBV14
CASTLAGVTDTQYF
TGTGCCAGCACCTTAGCGGGGGTCACAGATACGCAGTATTTT
>TRBD1|TRBJ1-2|-|TRBV7-9
CATGGPVNYGYTF
TGTGCCACAGGGGGGCCGGTTAACTATGGCTACACCTTC
>-|TRBJ1-6|few|TRBV18
CASSLRDDRKNSPLHF
TGTGCCAGCTCCCTCAGAGATGACAGGAAGAATTCACCCCTCCACTTT
>TRBD1|TRBJ2-5|-|TRBV11-3
CASSHNAIRGRETQYF
TGTGCCAGCAGCCATAATGCAATCAGGGGGCGGGAGACCCAGTACTTC
>TRBD1|TRBJ1-2|-|TRBV18
CASSPIGQGSDGYTF
TGTGCCAGCTCACCAATAGGACAGGGAAGCGACGGCTACACCTTC
>-|TRBJ1-4|-|TRBV2
CASSDRKEQEKLFF
TGTGCCAGCAGTGACAGGAAAGAGCAAGAAAAACTGTTTTTT
>-|TRBJ2-5|-|TRBV7-7
CASSPTVSAQETQYF
TGTGCCAGCAGTCCGACAGTCTCGGCACAGGAGACCCAGTACTTC
>TRBD1|TRBJ2-5|-|TRBV27
CASSRRFSGTGGETQYF
TGTGCCAGCAGTCGCCGTTTCTCCGGGACAGGGGGGGAGACCCAGTACTTC
>TRBD1|TRBJ2-4|-|TRBV5-1
CASSLAGGVENIQYF
TGCGCCAGCAGCTTGGCAGGGGGCGTAGAAAACATTCAGTACTTC
>TRBD1|TRBJ1-1|-|TRBV5-1
CASSPRTGEKGEAFF
TGCGCCAGCAGCCCACGGACAGGGGAAAAGGGTGAAGCTTTCTTT
>TRBD2|TRBJ2-3|-|TRBV5-1
CASSLVTGLAGRNTDTQYF
TGCGCCAGCAGCTTGGTTACAGGACTAGCGGGGAGAAACACAGATACGCAGTATTTT
>TRBD2|TRBJ2-1|-|TRBV7-2
CASSLGLAPYNEQFF
TGTGCCAGCAGCCTAGGACTAGCGCCCTACAATGAGCAGTTCTTC
>-|TRBJ2-7|few|TRBV15
CATSSVHRDYEQYF
TGTGCCACCAGCAGTGTTCACAGAGATTACGAGCAGTACTTC
>TRBD1|TRBJ2-7|once|TRBV5-1
CASSWADRSPSNEQYF
TGCGCCAGCAGCTGGGCGGACAGGTCGCCGTCCAACGAGCAGTACTTC
>TRBD1|TRBJ1-3|-|TRBV5-1
CASSSARTGLDTIYF
TGCGCCAGCAGCTCGGCGAGGACAGGGTTGGACACCATATATTTT
>TRBD2|TRBJ2-3|few|TRBV7-2
CASSRSGGAPDTQYF
TGTGCCAGCAGCCGTAGCGGGGGGGCACCAGATACGCAGTATTTT
>TRBD2|TRBJ2-3|-|TRBV9
CASSPRTSGISTDTQYF
TGTGCCAGCAGCCCCAGGACTAGCGGGATTAGCACAGATACGCAGTATTTT
>-|TRBJ2-5|-|TRBV7-7
CASSEDSVQETQYF
TGTGCCAGCAGCGAGGACAGTGTTCAAGAGACCCAGTACTTC
>-|TRBJ1-1|-|TRBV12-3/TRBV12-4
CASSLGGGEAFF
TGTGCCAGCAGTCTGGGGGGGGGTGAAGCTTTCTTT
>-|TRBJ1-5|-|TRBV6-5
CASRLQGISNQPQHF
TGTGCCAGCAGGCTACAGGGTATCAGCAATCAGCCCCAGCATTTT
>-|TRBJ1-5|-|TRBV27
CASSPSRGWWDGQPQHF
TGTGCCAGCAGTCCGTCCCGAGGGTGGTGGGATGGTCAGCCCCAGCATTTT
>-|TRBJ2-1|-|TRBV12-3/TRBV12-4
CASSSGVYNEQFF
TGTGCCAGCAGTTCCGGGGTCTACAATGAGCAGTTCTTC
>-|TRBJ1-1|once|TRBV7-2
CASSLVRVKNTEAFF
TGTGCCAGCAGCTTAGTTCGGGTTAAGAACACTGAAGCTTTCTTT
>TRBD1|TRBJ2-2|-|TRBV19
CASSSGQANTGELFF
TGTGCCAGTAGTTCGGGACAGGCTAACACCGGGGAGCTGTTTTTT
>TRBD2|TRBJ2-1|once|TRBV5-1
CASSLERRGLNEQFF
TGCGCCAGCAGCTTGGAGAGGCGGGGGTTGAATGAGCAGTTCTTC
>TRBD2|TRBJ2-5|-|TRBV2
CASGLQLAGKETQYF
TGTGCCAGCGGCCTCCAACTAGCGGGGAAAGAGACCCAGTACTTC
>TRBD1|TRBJ2-3|-|TRBV25-1
CASRDSGTGVGQLDTQYF
TGTGCCAGCAGGGACTCCGGGACAGGGGTCGGGCAATTAGATACGCAGTATTTT
>-|TRBJ2-5|-|TRBV12-5
CASALGQGRETQYF
TGTGCTAGTGCTCTAGGCCAGGGGAGAGAGACCCAGTACTTC
>TRBD1|TRBJ1-4|-|TRBV28
CASSLIGGSNEKLFF
TGTGCCAGCAGCCTTATAGGGGGCTCTAATGAAAAACTGTTTTTT
>-|TRBJ1-1|few|TRBV27
CASSFGRSYTEAFF
TGTGCCAGCAGTTTTGGGAGAAGCTACACTGAAGCTTTCTTT
>-|TRBJ2-3|-|TRBV7-6
CASSLDTGTDTQYF
TGTGCCAGCAGCTTAGACACAGGCACAGATACGCAGTATTTT
>TRBD2|TRBJ2-3|few|TRBV29-1
CSVSTSGVSDTQYF
TGCAGCGTTTCGACTAGCGGGGTCTCAGATACGCAGTATTTT
>TRBD2|TRBJ2-5|once|TRBV11-3
CASSFGSGGPGETQYF
TGTGCCAGCAGCTTCGGTAGCGGGGGCCCCGGGGAGACCCAGTACTTC
>-|TRBJ1-2|-|TRBV5-8
CASSPTAAGYGYTF
TGTGCCAGCAGCCCGACGGCGGCGGGCTATGGCTACACCTTC
>TRBD1|TRBJ1-6|-|TRBV19
CASSIYRGGYNSPLHF
TGTGCCAGTAGTATCTACAGGGGGGGATATAATTCACCCCTCCACTTT
>TRBD1|TRBJ1-3|-|TRBV7-9
CASGSGTGGPKTSGNTIYF
TGTGCCAGCGGCTCCGGGACAGGGGGTCCGAAGACCTCTGGAAACACCATATATTTT
>TRBD2|TRBJ2-2|-|TRBV13
CASSRISSGGALSTGELFF
TGTGCCAGCAGTCGAATATCTAGCGGGGGGGCCTTGAGCACCGGGGAGCTGTTTTTT
>TRBD1|TRBJ1-1|once|TRBV29-1
CSVGTGVTEAFF
TGCAGCGTTGGGACAGGGGTCACTGAAGCTTTCTTT
>-|TRBJ2-5|-|TRBV30
CAWRLHGELQETQYF
TGTGCCTGGAGACTTCACGGAGAACTACAAGAGACCCAGTACTTC
>-|TRBJ1-2|-|TRBV7-6
CASSPQTAYGYTF
TGTGCCAGCAGTCCCCAGACAGCCTATGGCTACACCTTC